This T cell receptor beta chain was captured in a study of beta chain features in type 1 diabetes. As to this clone: Its specificity is not known.

Broader study findings: For patients and controls alike, PCR might favor shorter templates to the same degree. Within the patient group, naive, central memory and Treg TCRB repertoires appeared more similar to each other than within healthy donors.

This CDR3 comprises 16 residues. V gave up 4 bases and J gave up 2 bases; unmatched junction bases: 3. Per germline, CDR1 SGHNT and CDR2 YYREEE (reference sequence). TCRB transcripts that were expressed got sequenced, as all of the isolated RNA had been reverse transcribed. Repertoires were generated with immunoSEQ multiplex PCR, while TCRdb's copy carries only in-frame clones and drops some. The sample carries 900,000 or so clones, roughly a sixth recorded once. Via the markers CD45RO/CCR7/CD25/CD127/CD95/CD27, stem cell-like memory, regulatory, central memory and naive CD4+ cells were sorted. This clonotype was sampled from a woman aged 18-30 years in good health. Sequenced material: naive CD4+ T cells from blood. The rearrangement joins TRBV5-4 to TRBJ2-6, with 10 bases aligning to TRBD1. CDR3 sequence (DNA): TGTGCCAGCAGCACCGGGACAGGGGCTGGGGCCAACGTCCTGACTTTC. It translates to CASSTGTGAGANVLTF.